The sequence of this TCR beta chain was determined in a study of radiotherapy plus CTLA-4 blockade in lung cancer. The wider study: Objective responses occurred in around 20% of patients; about 31% had disease control.

CDR3 size: 15 residues. CDR1 and CDR2 (germline): LGHNA, YSLEER. Trimming took 0 bases from V and 6 from J, leaving 12 bases between them. The data were produced by immunoSEQ multiplex PCR, yet TCRdb's version contains in-frame clones alone and is incomplete. The data contain 75,000 to 100,000 clones, around 79% of them singletons. Chemo-refractory metastatic non-small-cell lung cancer patients underwent focal radiation alongside CTLA-4 blockade with ipilimumab. Concerning this clone: The antigen is undetermined.

Findings and limits, study-wide: Interferon-beta, together with early blood T cell clone dynamics, reportedly best predicted response.

The sequenced sample was peripheral blood, obtained from a patient treated with radiotherapy plus ipilimumab. The gene calls are TRBV4-3 and TRBJ1-5; D remains unclear. This clonotype was obtained from a human donor with non-small cell lung cancer who had a partial response to radiotherapy plus ipilimumab. Some clones in this sample may be carry-over from other donors' samples. The CDR3 DNA sequence: TGCGCCAGCAGCCAAGATCGCGGGGTTGCTCAGCCCCAGCATTTT. Protein product: CASSQDRGVAQPQHF.